A single T cell receptor beta chain is shown here with its context. The data belong to a study of cytomegalovirus exposure and HLA in healthy donors. The V gene end was trimmed by 4 bases and the J gene end by 1 base; junction bases not matched to a gene: 10. The germline V gene encodes CDR1 LNHDA and CDR2 SQIVND (reference sequence). The CDR3 is 17 residues long. Clones were read by immunoSEQ multiplex PCR, and TCRdb kept only the in-frame ones, dropping some. The sample yields under 50,000 clones, about 93% seen once. The V call is TRBV19, the J call TRBJ2-4, with 7 bases lining up with TRBD1. Specimen: PBMCs. This sequence was found in a woman younger than 35 in good health and CMV-seropositive. This CDR3 reads CASSNPTGFGAKNIQYF. In DNA, the CDR3 is TGTGCCAGTAGTAACCCGACAGGGTTCGGGGCCAAAAACATTCAGTACTTC.